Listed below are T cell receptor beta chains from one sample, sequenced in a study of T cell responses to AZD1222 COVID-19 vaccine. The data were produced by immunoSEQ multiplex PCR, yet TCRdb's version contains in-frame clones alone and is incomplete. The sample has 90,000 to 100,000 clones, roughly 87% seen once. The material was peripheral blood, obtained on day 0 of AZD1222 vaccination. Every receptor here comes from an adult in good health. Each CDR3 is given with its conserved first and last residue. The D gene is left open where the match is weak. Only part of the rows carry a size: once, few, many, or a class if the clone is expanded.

CDR3: CASSWEGMNTEAFF
DNA: TGTGCCAGTAGTTGGGAGGGGATGAACACTGAAGCTTTCTTT
J: TRBJ1-1
D: .
V: TRBV19
size: .

CDR3: CASSLELAGGKQYF
DNA: TGCGCCAGCAGCTTGGAACTAGCGGGGGGGAAGCAGTACTTC
J: TRBJ2-7
D: TRBD2
V: TRBV5-1
size: .

CDR3: CASSVGVSGTLLGEQFF
DNA: TGTGCCAGCAGCGTAGGGGTCAGCGGGACTCTACTCGGTGAGCAGTTCTTC
J: TRBJ2-1
D: TRBD2
V: TRBV9
size: .

CDR3: CASSPGTSGGAETQYF
DNA: TGCGCCAGCAGCCCCGGGACTAGCGGGGGGGCAGAGACCCAGTACTTC
J: TRBJ2-5
D: TRBD2
V: TRBV5-1
size: .

CDR3: CASSRRQGGVQETQYF
DNA: TGTGCCAGCAGTAGGAGACAGGGTGGGGTCCAAGAGACCCAGTACTTC
J: TRBJ2-5
D: TRBD1
V: TRBV5-6
size: .

CDR3: CASGLVLGARPANSNQPQHF
DNA: TGTGCTAGTGGTTTGGTACTAGGAGCCCGACCCGCTAATAGCAATCAGCCCCAGCATTTT
J: TRBJ1-5
D: .
V: TRBV12-5
size: .

CDR3: CASSFWGVAGANYNEQFF
DNA: TGTGCCAGCAGTTTTTGGGGTGTAGCGGGAGCTAACTACAATGAGCAGTTCTTC
J: TRBJ2-1
D: TRBD2
V: TRBV27
size: .

CDR3: CASSRANYGYTF
DNA: TGTGCCAGCAGTCGAGCTAACTATGGCTACACCTTC
J: TRBJ1-2
D: .
V: TRBV25-1
size: few

CDR3: CASSQDRRATNTEAFF
DNA: TGCGCCAGCAGCCAAGATCGCAGAGCAACCAACACTGAAGCTTTCTTT
J: TRBJ1-1
D: .
V: TRBV4-3
size: .

CDR3: CSVEKQGGDADTQYF
DNA: TGCAGCGTTGAAAAACAGGGGGGTGACGCAGATACGCAGTATTTT
J: TRBJ2-3
D: TRBD1
V: TRBV29-1
size: .

CDR3: CASSQPIGGDTQYF
DNA: TGTGCCAGCAGCCAACCTATAGGGGGGGATACGCAGTATTTT
J: TRBJ2-3
D: .
V: TRBV4-2
size: .

CDR3: CATSRGGGLTTDTQYF
DNA: TGTGCCACCAGCAGGGGAGGAGGACTCACCACAGATACGCAGTATTTT
J: TRBJ2-3
D: .
V: TRBV15
size: .

CDR3: CASSPGSPDTQYF
DNA: TGTGCTAGCAGCCCAGGATCCCCAGATACGCAGTATTTT
J: TRBJ2-3
D: .
V: TRBV7-7
size: .

CDR3: CASSQGTGYSPLHF
DNA: TGTGCCAGCAGTCAAGGGACAGGGTACTCACCCCTCCACTTT
J: TRBJ1-6
D: TRBD1
V: TRBV5-1
size: .

CDR3: CSAYNYGYTF
DNA: TGCAGTGCTTACAACTATGGCTACACCTTC
J: TRBJ1-2
D: .
V: TRBV20-1
size: .

CDR3: CASSLYGTGMNTEAFF
DNA: TGCGCCAGCAGCTTGTATGGGACAGGTATGAACACTGAAGCTTTCTTT
J: TRBJ1-1
D: TRBD1
V: TRBV5-1
size: .

CDR3: CSVERRYNEQFF
DNA: TGCAGCGTTGAAAGGAGGTACAATGAGCAGTTCTTC
J: TRBJ2-1
D: .
V: TRBV29-1
size: once

CDR3: CASSESTYNEQFF
DNA: TGTGCCAGCAGTGAATCGACTTACAATGAGCAGTTCTTC
J: TRBJ2-1
D: .
V: TRBV6-1
size: .

CDR3: CASSLSTGGYEQYF
DNA: TGTGCCAGCAGCTTAAGTACAGGGGGTTACGAGCAGTACTTC
J: TRBJ2-7
D: TRBD1
V: TRBV7-3
size: .

CDR3: CASSLVGGRHSYEQYF
DNA: TGTGCCAGCAGCCTAGTGGGGGGCCGACATTCCTACGAGCAGTACTTC
J: TRBJ2-7
D: .
V: TRBV7-3
size: .

CDR3: CASSQEATFREQFF
DNA: TGTGCCAGCAGCCAAGAGGCAACATTCCGTGAGCAGTTCTTC
J: TRBJ2-1
D: .
V: TRBV4-2
size: .

CDR3: CASSLAGPEQYF
DNA: TGTGCCAGCAGTTTGGCGGGCCCGGAGCAGTACTTC
J: TRBJ2-7
D: .
V: TRBV12-3/TRBV12-4
size: .

CDR3: CASSLEGNGYTF
DNA: TGTGCCAGCAGTTTAGAGGGGAACGGCTACACCTTC
J: TRBJ1-2
D: .
V: TRBV27
size: .

CDR3: CASSPSFGFGEQFF
DNA: TGTGCCAGTAGCCCCTCTTTTGGTTTCGGTGAGCAGTTCTTC
J: TRBJ2-1
D: .
V: TRBV19
size: .

CDR3: CASSDSWGANSPLHF
DNA: TGTGCCAGCAGTGACTCTTGGGGGGCCAATTCACCCCTCCACTTT
J: TRBJ1-6
D: .
V: TRBV6-4
size: .

CDR3: CAWSIQGAEAFF
DNA: TGTGCCTGGAGTATCCAGGGGGCAGAAGCTTTCTTT
J: TRBJ1-1
D: TRBD1
V: TRBV30
size: .

CDR3: CASMPRGYGYTF
DNA: TGTGCCAGCATGCCACGAGGGTATGGCTACACCTTC
J: TRBJ1-2
D: .
V: TRBV5-6
size: .

CDR3: CASSQITGTSLPYEQYF
DNA: TGTGCCAGCAGCCAGATTACAGGGACTAGCCTACCCTACGAGCAGTACTTC
J: TRBJ2-7
D: TRBD2
V: TRBV4-2
size: .

CDR3: CASSQDWVAGGPGTQYF
DNA: TGTGCCAGCAGCCAAGATTGGGTAGCGGGGGGGCCGGGTACGCAGTATTTT
J: TRBJ2-3
D: TRBD2
V: TRBV3-1/TRBV3-2
size: .

CDR3: CASSSTSSGRGETQYF
DNA: TGTGCCAGCAGCTCCACGAGTAGTGGGAGGGGGGAGACCCAGTACTTC
J: TRBJ2-5
D: .
V: TRBV11-3
size: .

CDR3: CASSIGDRGYNSPLHF
DNA: TGTGCCAGTAGTATTGGGGACAGGGGATACAATTCACCCCTCCACTTT
J: TRBJ1-6
D: TRBD1
V: TRBV19
size: .

CDR3: CASSYRQGANEKLFF
DNA: TGTGCCAGCAGTTACCGACAGGGGGCGAATGAAAAACTGTTTTTT
J: TRBJ1-4
D: TRBD1
V: TRBV6-5
size: .

CDR3: CASSEGRDRSPLHF
DNA: TGTGCCAGCAGTGAAGGCAGGGATAGGTCACCCCTCCACTTT
J: TRBJ1-6
D: .
V: TRBV2
size: few

CDR3: CASSPIDRWYSPLHF
DNA: TGTGCCAGCAGCCCCATTGACCGATGGTATTCACCCCTCCACTTT
J: TRBJ1-6
D: .
V: TRBV7-2
size: .

CDR3: CASSLSAAMNTEAFF
DNA: TGTGCCAGCAGTTTATCGGCAGCAATGAACACTGAAGCTTTCTTT
J: TRBJ1-1
D: .
V: TRBV27
size: .

CDR3: CAITQPGGYGYTF
DNA: TGTGCCATCACCCAACCCGGCGGCTATGGCTACACCTTC
J: TRBJ1-2
D: .
V: TRBV10-3
size: .

CDR3: CASSSNRGTGGYTF
DNA: TGTGCCAGCAGCTCAAACAGGGGAACGGGAGGCTACACCTTC
J: TRBJ1-2
D: TRBD1
V: TRBV7-3
size: .

CDR3: CASTPASGATGELFF
DNA: TGTGCCAGCACCCCAGCTAGCGGGGCTACCGGGGAGCTGTTTTTT
J: TRBJ2-2
D: TRBD2
V: TRBV3-1/TRBV3-2
size: .

CDR3: CASSPDGTNSPLHF
DNA: TGTGCCAGCAGCCCGGACGGAACAAATTCACCCCTCCACTTT
J: TRBJ1-6
D: .
V: TRBV9
size: .

CDR3: CASSIPQGVGDEKLFF
DNA: TGTGCCAGCAGTATCCCCCAGGGTGTTGGTGATGAAAAACTGTTTTTT
J: TRBJ1-4
D: .
V: TRBV25-1
size: .

CDR3: CASSERQVLFNQPQHF
DNA: TGTGCCAGCAGTGAACGGCAGGTCCTTTTCAATCAGCCCCAGCATTTT
J: TRBJ1-5
D: .
V: TRBV6-1
size: .

CDR3: CATSAGDSNQPQHF
DNA: TGTGCCACCAGTGCCGGAGATAGCAATCAGCCCCAGCATTTT
J: TRBJ1-5
D: .
V: TRBV24-1
size: .

CDR3: CAISARTDTEAFF
DNA: TGTGCCATCAGTGCGCGTACTGACACTGAAGCTTTCTTT
J: TRBJ1-1
D: .
V: TRBV10-3
size: .

CDR3: CASSPDRVSSGANVLTF
DNA: TGTGCCAGCAGCCCGGACAGGGTGAGCTCTGGGGCCAACGTCCTGACTTTC
J: TRBJ2-6
D: TRBD1
V: TRBV7-3
size: .

CDR3: CASSSDRGFGYTF
DNA: TGTGCCAGCAGTTCGGACAGGGGGTTTGGCTACACCTTC
J: TRBJ1-2
D: TRBD1
V: TRBV12-3/TRBV12-4
size: .

CDR3: CASSFGLAGGRETQYF
DNA: TGTGCCAGCAGCTTTGGACTAGCGGGAGGACGCGAGACCCAGTACTTC
J: TRBJ2-5
D: TRBD2
V: TRBV5-4
size: .

CDR3: CASSQVGLGEKLFF
DNA: TGCGCCAGCAGCCAAGTAGGTTTGGGTGAAAAACTGTTTTTT
J: TRBJ1-4
D: .
V: TRBV4-3
size: .

CDR3: CASSPNRGNQPQHF
DNA: TGTGCCAGCTCACCGAACCGAGGCAATCAGCCCCAGCATTTT
J: TRBJ1-5
D: .
V: TRBV18
size: .

CDR3: CASREDRVAGELFF
DNA: TGTGCCAGCAGGGAGGACAGGGTGGCCGGGGAGCTGTTTTTT
J: TRBJ2-2
D: TRBD1
V: TRBV2
size: few

CDR3: CASSLGTGITTSGYGYTF
DNA: TGTGCCAGCAGCTTAGGGACAGGGATAACCACATCGGGATATGGCTACACCTTC
J: TRBJ1-2
D: TRBD1
V: TRBV13
size: .

CDR3: CASSLRGTTEAFF
DNA: TGTGCCAGCAGTTTACGAGGGACGACTGAAGCTTTCTTT
J: TRBJ1-1
D: .
V: TRBV27
size: .

CDR3: CASSDGSTDTQYF
DNA: TGTGCCAGCAGTGATGGCAGTACAGATACGCAGTATTTT
J: TRBJ2-3
D: .
V: TRBV2
size: once

CDR3: CASSYVTGELFF
DNA: TGTGCCAGCAGTTACGTAACCGGGGAGCTGTTTTTT
J: TRBJ2-2
D: .
V: TRBV6-2/TRBV6-3
size: .

CDR3: CATLPRGSGNTIYF
DNA: TGTGCCACCCTCCCCAGGGGCTCTGGAAACACCATATATTTT
J: TRBJ1-3
D: .
V: TRBV5-8
size: .

CDR3: CAISDIAASTDTQYF
DNA: TGTGCCATCAGTGATATAGCGGCTAGCACAGATACGCAGTATTTT
J: TRBJ2-3
D: .
V: TRBV10-3
size: .